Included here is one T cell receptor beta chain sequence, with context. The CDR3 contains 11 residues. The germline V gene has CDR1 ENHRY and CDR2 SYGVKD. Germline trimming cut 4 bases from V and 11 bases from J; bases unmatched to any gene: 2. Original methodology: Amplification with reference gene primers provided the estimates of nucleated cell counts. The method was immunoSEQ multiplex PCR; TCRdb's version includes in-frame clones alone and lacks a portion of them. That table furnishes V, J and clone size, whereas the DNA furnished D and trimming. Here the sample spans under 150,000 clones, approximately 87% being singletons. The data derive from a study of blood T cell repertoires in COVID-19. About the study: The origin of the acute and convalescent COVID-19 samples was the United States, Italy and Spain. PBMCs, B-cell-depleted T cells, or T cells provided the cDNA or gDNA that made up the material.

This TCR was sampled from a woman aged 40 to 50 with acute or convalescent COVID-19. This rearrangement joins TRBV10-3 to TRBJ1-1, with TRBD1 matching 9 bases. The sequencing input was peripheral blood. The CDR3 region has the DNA TGTGCCATCAGTGGACAGGGGGAGGCTTTCTTT. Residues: CAISGQGEAFF.